This T cell receptor (beta chain) was identified in a study of blood T cell repertoires in COVID-19. At the level of the study: PBMCs, B-cell-depleted T cells, or T cells were the source of the cDNA or gDNA that made up the material.

This CDR3 is built from 15 residues. V lost 3 bases and J lost 8, with 17 bases in between. Germline V CDR1 and CDR2: LNHDA, SQIVND (reference sequence). Generated by immunoSEQ multiplex PCR, the TCRdb table keeps only in-frame clones and is missing some. The table includes over 200,000 clones, 88% detected once. Sequenced input: peripheral blood. V gene TRBV19 combines with J gene TRBJ2-4; tentative D call: TRBD2 (6 bases). This TCR came from a woman between 55 and 75 years old with acute or convalescent COVID-19. CDR3 bases: TGTGCCAGTAGTATTCCGCGGGGCCAAGTGGACATTCAGTACTTC. As protein: CASSIPRGQVDIQYF.